This entry lists 7 T cell receptor beta chains sequenced from one sample in a study of blood T cell repertoires in COVID-19. Profiling relied on immunoSEQ multiplex PCR, and the TCRdb table lists in-frame clones only, not all of them. This sample yields about 270,000 clones, of which 91% are seen a single time; approximately 2.6% belongs to the top ten. Material: peripheral blood. Receptor source: a person aged 18 to 30 with COVID-19, enrolled during active disease.

The V and J genes are TRBV18 and TRBJ2-7; 7 bases are shared with TRBD1. V was pared by 5 bases and J by 6 bases, with 7 bases of the junction left unmatched. The CDR3 has 13 amino acids. Germline CDR1 KGHSH, CDR2 LQKENI. Here the CDR3 reads CASSNRGKGEQYF. CDR3 DNA: TGTGCCAGCTCAAACAGGGGCAAGGGCGAGCAGTACTTC.

The DNA of the CDR3 is TGTGCCAGCAGCGCTGAGGGACTAGCGTATTACAATGAGCAGTTCTTC. This gives the protein CASSAEGLAYYNEQFF. The chain combines TRBV7-2 with TRBJ2-1, with TRBD2 matching over 10 bases. Germline CDR1 SGHTA, CDR2 FQGNSA. There are 16 residues in the CDR3. Trimming at V came to 5 bases and at J to 4 bases, leaving 8 bases not matched to a gene.

The chain uses TRBV25-1 and TRBJ2-2; no reliable D call. Germline V gives CDR1 MGHDK, CDR2 SYGVNS. The CDR3 sequence is 17 residues long. The V end lost 1 base, the J end lost 0 bases, and 12 bases lay between the germline ends. The CDR3: CASSESSRAPNTGELFF. Written as DNA, the CDR3 is TGTGCCAGCAGTGAATCGTCCCGAGCCCCGAACACCGGGGAGCTGTTTTTT.

This chain links TRBV19 with TRBJ2-5, with D tentatively TRBD1 (6 bases). Germline V CDR1 and CDR2: LNHDA, SQIVND (reference sequence). Trimming left V 4 bases short and J 4 bases short, with 13 bases between. This CDR3 is built from 14 residues. The CDR3 DNA reads TGTGCCAGTAGTACCCCGACAGGCCCAGAGACCCAGTACTTC. Its translation is CASSTPTGPETQYF.

The chain employs TRBV9 and TRBJ2-1; D might be TRBD1 (5 bases). The CDR3 is 14 residues long. V gave up 0 bases and J gave up 5 bases, with 9 bases separating them. Per germline, CDR1 SGDLS and CDR2 YYNGEE. CDR3 amino acids: CASSVEVGDNEQFF. Here the CDR3 DNA reads TGTGCCAGCAGCGTAGAGGTAGGGGACAATGAGCAGTTCTTC.

The J gene is TRBJ2-2, the V gene TRBV19, with 9 positions matching TRBD2. Germline V lookup: CDR1 LNHDA, CDR2 SQIVND (reference sequence). The CDR3 sequence is 14 residues long. V lost 6 bases and J lost 7; bases outside the gene matches: 6. As DNA, the CDR3 is TGTGCCAGTAGATTAGCGGGAGATATCGGGGAGCTGTTTTTT. Protein: CASRLAGDIGELFF.

Only a few counts were recorded for this clone. This rearrangement joins TRBV28 to TRBJ1-4, with D maybe TRBD1 (5 bases). Trimming took 6 bases from V and 5 from J, leaving 19 bases between them. This CDR3 comprises 16 residues. The germline CDR1 and CDR2 sequences are MDHEN and SYDVKM. The CDR3 nucleotides read TGTGCCAGCAGACGCACGAGGGCGGGGGAAAATGAAAAACTGTTTTTT. Its protein is CASRRTRAGENEKLFF. The whole variable domain, filled in from reference TRBV28 and TRBJ1-4, reads DVKVTQSSRYLVKRTGEKVFLECVQDMDHENMFWYRQDPGLGLRLIYFSYDVKMKEKGDIPEGYSVSREKKERFSLILESASTNQTSMYLCASRRTRAGENEKLFFGSGTQLSVL.